This record concerns one T cell receptor beta chain sequence. The germline V gene has CDR1 MDHEN and CDR2 SYDVKM. V lost 4 bases and J lost 0, with 10 bases in between. The CDR3 covers 15 residues. This sample is drawn from a study of cytomegalovirus exposure and HLA in healthy donors. PCR primers comprised 60 Vbeta and 13 Jbeta primers. Libraries were prepared by immunoSEQ multiplex PCR; TCRdb keeps only in-frame clonotypes and omits some of them. The sample consists of tens of thousands of clones, 75% to 85% of them appearing once. Material: PBMCs. This sequence originates from a man aged 50-59 years in good health and CMV-seropositive. This rearrangement joins TRBV28 to TRBJ1-3, with a weak D call TRBD1 (6 bases). Here the CDR3 DNA reads TGTGCCAGCAGTTCGGGGGGCCACTCTGGAAACACCATATATTTT. Encoded protein: CASSSGGHSGNTIYF. The full variable domain, in which reference TRBV28 and TRBJ1-3 provide the parts outside the CDR3, is DVKVTQSSRYLVKRTGEKVFLECVQDMDHENMFWYRQDPGLGLRLIYFSYDVKMKEKGDIPEGYSVSREKKERFSLILESASTNQTSMYLCASSSGGHSGNTIYFGEGSWLTVV.